One sample yielded the 24 T cell receptor beta chains listed below, sequenced in a study of T cells in women clearing cervical HPV infection. The method was immunoSEQ multiplex PCR; TCRdb's version includes in-frame clones alone and lacks a portion of them. This repertoire includes about 20,000 clones. Sequenced material: blood buffy coat. The receptors stem from a woman between 18 and 70 years old with a cervical HPV16 infection that either progressed to CIN3+ or cleared (not recorded which).

As to this clone: The read finishes 3 residues shy of the CDR3 end, and the germline J gene is used to complete it. This chain connects TRBV7-9 to TRBJ2-7, with 11 bases that match TRBD1. CDR3 length equals 15 residues. The germline CDR1 and CDR2 sequences are SEHNR and FQNEAQ (reference sequence). J was trimmed by 3 bases and V by 4 bases; bases with no gene match: 5. CDR3 region: CASSSAGTGGYEQYF. The CDR3 DNA, read in part, is TGTGCCAGCAGCTCGGCCGGGACAGGGGGCTACGAG.

Note on this clone: Coverage ceases 3 residues before the CDR3 finishes, and the germline J gene fills in the end. The chain links TRBV2 to TRBJ2-7; perhaps TRBD2 as D (6 bases). V was pared by 7 bases and J by 4 bases, with 14 bases between. Germline V gene sequence: CDR1 SNHLY, CDR2 FYNNEI. The CDR3 is 13 residues long. CDR3 protein: CASKEGITYEQYF. The part of the CDR3 DNA that was read is TGTGCCAGCAAGGAGGGGATTACATACGAG.

As concerns this clone: With the read ending 3 residues before the CDR3 end, the germline J gene is used to fill in that end. The chain has TRBV5-1 and TRBJ2-1; D is possibly TRBD2 (5 bases). Germline assignment: CDR1 SGHRS and CDR2 YFSETQ. V was clipped by 6 bases and J by 5 bases, with 15 bases between them. This CDR3 is 14 amino acids long. CDR3: CASTLSGPNNEQFF. The covered CDR3 bases are TGCGCCAGCACCCTGAGCGGCCCTAACAATGAG.

Concerning this clone: The DNA ends 3 residues before the CDR3 does, and the rest of the CDR3 is filled in from the germline J gene. V is TRBV19 and J is TRBJ2-2; tentative D call: TRBD2 (7 bases). Germline CDR1 reads LNHDA; CDR2 reads SQIVND (reference sequence). CDR3 length equals 15 residues. CDR3 amino acids: CASSMIQGRGEKLFF. The sequenced CDR3 bases are TGTGCCAGTAGTATGATCCAGGGGAGGGGTGAAAAG.

Regarding this clone: An end of the junction does not agree with germline; a read error may underlie this. The CDR3 end falls 3 residues outside the read, so it is completed with the germline J gene. The V gene is TRBV4-2, the J gene TRBJ2-1, with TRBD2 identical over 9 bases. Germline lookup yields CDR1 LGHNA and CDR2 YNFKEQ. CDR3 length: 14 residues. The covered CDR3 bases are TGCGCCAGCAGCAGCGGGGGGCCCATCAATGAG. This translates into CASSSGGPINE. The complete CDR3 reads CASSSGGPINEQFF.

Partial CDR3 DNA: TGTGCCTGGAGTCCTGACAGGGGCACTGAA. Its protein product is CAWSPDRGTE. The whole CDR3 sequence is CAWSPDRGTEAFF. The chain combines TRBV30 with TRBJ1-1; 8 bases map to TRBD1. The CDR3 end lies 3 residues beyond the end of the read and is filled in from the germline J gene. CDR1 GTSNPN and CDR2 SVGIG come from the germline V gene (reference sequence). With 2 bases clipped from V and 4 bases from J, the junction kept 3 bases outside the gene matches. The CDR3 is 13 amino acids.

Concerning this clone itself: The read ends 3 residues shy of where the CDR3 ends; the end is completed using the germline J gene. V and J are TRBV7-6 and TRBJ2-2, with D perhaps given as TRBD1 or TRBD2 (6 bases each). Germline CDR1 and CDR2: SGHVS and FNYEAQ. The CDR3 is made up of 16 amino acids. CDR3 sequence reads: CASSRGGGTLNEKLFF. Partial CDR3 DNA: TGTGCCAGCAGCCGTGGAGGGGGTACTTTAAATGAAAAG.

Concerning this clone: The read ends 3 residues shy of where the CDR3 ends; the end is completed using the germline J gene. The chain combines TRBV7-2 with TRBJ2-2; TRBD1 matches 8 bases. The CDR3 loop spans 14 amino acids. Germline V CDR1 and CDR2: SGHTA, FQGNSA. CDR3 in amino acids: CASRQDRGGSPLFF. CDR3 DNA, as far as it was read: TGTGCCAGCAGACAAGACAGGGGCGGTTCACCG. The full variable domain, with the rest looked up from reference TRBV7-2 and TRBJ2-2, is GAGVSQSPSNKVTEKGKDVELRCDPISGHTALYWYRQSLGQGLEFLIYFQGNSAPDKSGLPSDRFSAERTGGSVSTLTIQRTQQEDSAVYLCASRQDRGGSPLFFGEGSRLTVL.

For this clone: The CDR3 end falls 3 residues outside the read, so it is completed with the germline J gene. This rearrangement joins TRBV2 to TRBJ2-5; D perhaps matches TRBD2 (6 bases). Trimming pared 1 base from V and 3 bases from J, leaving 12 bases between. The germline gives CDR1 SNHLY, CDR2 FYNNEI. CDR3 length: 15 residues. The CDR3 DNA, read in part, is TGTGCCAGCAGTGAAGGACTAGTTGCAGAAGAGACC. This translates into CASSEGLVAEET. The full CDR3 is CASSEGLVAEETQYF.

To note about this clone: The read ends 3 residues early relative to the CDR3; the germline J gene fills the gap. The chain combines TRBV29-1 with TRBJ1-2; D call uncertain. The CDR3 sequence is 11 residues long. CDR1 is SQVTM, CDR2 ANQGSEA, per germline. Partial CDR3 DNA: TGCAGCGTGGGCGGGGTTGAGGGC. It specifies CSVGGVEG. The full CDR3 sequence reads CSVGGVEGYTF.

Turning to this clone: The missing CDR3 end, 3 residues past where the read stops, is filled in from the germline J gene. The chain recombines TRBV30 with TRBJ1-2; maybe TRBD1 (5 bases). CDR1 GTSNPN and CDR2 SVGIG come from the germline V gene (reference sequence). This CDR3 has 13 amino acids. The CDR3 loop reads CAWSVGGVNDYTF. Incomplete CDR3 DNA: TGTGCCTGGAGTGTAGGAGGGGTGAATGAC.

Of note for this clone: Its ends do not fully match the called genes, so a read error is possible. The read halts 3 residues ahead of the CDR3 end, with the missing end drawn from the germline J gene. The chain uses TRBV4-2 and TRBJ2-5, with a tentative D call TRBD2 (6 bases). There are 13 residues in the CDR3. From germline, CDR1 is LGHNA and CDR2 YNFKEQ. CDR3 residues: CASSQGLRETQYF. Incomplete CDR3 DNA: TGCGCCAGCAGCCAAGGACTACGGGAGACC.

Remarks on this clone: Read data end 3 residues before the CDR3 end; the end is taken from the germline J gene. The J gene is TRBJ2-1, the V gene TRBV5-1; 10 bases align to TRBD1. The ends lost 4 bases at V and 6 bases at J; junction bases unmatched: 13. CDR1 SGHRS and CDR2 YFSETQ come from the germline V gene. CDR3 length equals 17 residues. The CDR3 DNA, read in part, is TGCGCCAGCAGCCCCGGGACAGGGGACCCAAACCTCAATGAG. This codes for CASSPGTGDPNLNE. The whole CDR3 reads CASSPGTGDPNLNEQFF.

On this clone: From the germline J gene comes the end of the CDR3, since the read stops 3 residues before it. The rearrangement joins TRBV7-2 to TRBJ2-2; a weak D match, TRBD1 (6 bases). The CDR3 runs to 15 residues. Germline V gene lookup returns CDR1 SGHTA and CDR2 FQGNSA. This CDR3 is CASSKTGQENEKLFF. Partial CDR3 DNA: TGTGCCAGCAGTAAAACAGGGCAAGAGAATGAAAAG.

Worth noting for this clone: The read gets to within 3 residues of the CDR3 end, and the germline J gene fills in the rest. This sequence joins TRBV29-1 and TRBJ1-2; the D gene is possibly TRBD1 (5 bases). V was clipped by 4 bases and J by 4 bases, with 10 bases between them. In germline, CDR1 is SQVTM, CDR2 ANQGSEA. The CDR3 extends over 12 amino acids. CDR3 residues: CSVGGGSYGYTF. CDR3 bases read: TGCAGCGTTGGGGGGGGATCCTATGGC.

As to this clone: The sequenced fragment ends 3 residues before the CDR3 boundary, so the rest is inferred from the germline J gene. This sequence joins TRBV30 and TRBJ1-2; 7 nucleotides align to TRBD1. The CDR3 is 12 amino acids. CDR1 is GTSNPN and CDR2 is SVGIG in the germline V gene (reference sequence). The ends lost 7 bases at V and 3 bases at J; junction bases unmatched: 5. The CDR3 bases that were read are TGTGCCTACAGGGGAACGGACTATGGC. This translates into CAYRGTDYG. The full CDR3 sequence reads CAYRGTDYGYTF. Combining the CDR3 with reference TRBV30 and TRBJ1-2 gives the whole variable domain SQTIHQWPATLVQPVGSPLSLECTVEGTSNPNLYWYRQAAGRGLQLLFYSVGIGQISSEVPQNLSASRPQDRQFILSSKKLLLSDSGFYLCAYRGTDYGYTFGSGTRLTVV.

To note about this clone: Coverage ceases 3 residues before the CDR3 finishes, and the germline J gene fills in the end. The V call is TRBV19, the J call TRBJ2-1; possible D gene TRBD2, 6 bases. Trimming took 5 bases from V and 0 from J, leaving 17 bases between them. This CDR3 comprises 17 residues. Germline lookup yields CDR1 LNHDA and CDR2 SQIVND (reference sequence). The sequenced part of the CDR3 DNA is TGTGCCAGTAGTTTTCGTAGCGGAGGGAGCTCCTACAATGAG. Residues: CASSFRSGGSSYNE. The full CDR3 protein reads CASSFRSGGSSYNEQFF.

Concerning this clone itself: At one of its ends the junction is not consistent with the germline gene, which may arise from a read error. The CDR3 end is not reached by the read, which stops 3 residues before it; the germline J gene fills it in. The genes are TRBV4-2 and TRBJ1-5; D ambiguous. Per the germline V gene, CDR1 is LGHNA and CDR2 is YNFKEQ. This CDR3 is built from 15 residues. CDR3 sequence reads: CASSQDRGADQPQHF. Incomplete CDR3 DNA: TGCGCCAGCAGCCAAGATCGAGGAGCGGATCAGCCC.

A note on this clone: Its ends do not fully match the called genes, so a read error is possible. The read comes to an end 3 residues before the CDR3 does, leaving the germline J gene to fill in the end. The rearrangement uses TRBV4-2 and TRBJ1-2, with 11 bases matching TRBD1. CDR1 LGHNA and CDR2 YNFKEQ come from the germline V gene. The CDR3 contains 14 residues. CDR3 DNA (partial): TGCGCCAGCAGCCAAGGGGGACAGGGGGATGGC. Translation gives CASSQGGQGDG. The whole CDR3 sequence is CASSQGGQGDGYTF.

Worth noting for this clone: An end of the junction does not agree with germline; a read error may underlie this. The read terminates 3 residues before the CDR3 end, so the remaining end is supplied by the germline J gene. This rearrangement joins TRBV5-1 to TRBJ1-4; 11 bases are shared with TRBD1. CDR1 is SGHRS and CDR2 is YFSETQ in the germline V gene. CDR3 length: 17 residues. The CDR3 reads CASSLGQGDMGANVLFF. The part of the CDR3 DNA that was read is TGCGCCAGCAGTTTGGGACAGGGGGATATGGGGGCCAACGTA.

Concerning this clone: The read halts 3 residues ahead of the CDR3 end, with the missing end drawn from the germline J gene. This sequence joins TRBV30 and TRBJ2-2; 9 bases line up with TRBD1. There are 16 residues in the CDR3. Trimming took 3 bases from V and 4 from J; bases not matched to a gene: 9. Per germline, CDR1 GTSNPN and CDR2 SVGIG (reference sequence). This CDR3 reads CAWRTTGTGSTGELFF. The covered CDR3 bases are TGTGCCTGGAGGACCACCGGGACAGGGAGCACCGGGGAG.

Concerning this clone: The CDR3 end falls 3 residues outside the read, so it is completed with the germline J gene. This chain uses TRBV7-3 with TRBJ2-5; 8 bases map to TRBD1. The germline gives CDR1 SGHTA, CDR2 FQGTGA. The CDR3 length is 20 residues. V lost 1 base to trimming and J lost 3 bases; unmatched junction nucleotides: 19. CDR3 region: CASSLNLFRTGWAREETQYF. Partial CDR3 DNA: TGTGCCAGCAGCTTAAATCTCTTCAGGACAGGGTGGGCCCGAGAAGAGACC.

CDR3 loop: CSARDPPGGGADSPLHF. The covered CDR3 bases are TGCAGTGCTAGAGACCCTCCCGGGGGGGGCGCGGATTCACCC. This sequence joins TRBV20-1 and TRBJ1-6, with a tentative D call TRBD1 (6 bases). Sequencing ends 3 residues short of the CDR3 end; the germline J gene provides the rest. CDR1 is DFQATT, CDR2 SNEGSKA, per germline (reference sequence). V was cut by 0 bases and J by 8 bases, with 20 bases left in between. This CDR3 region has 17 residues.

Regarding this clone: The CDR3 end falls 3 residues outside the read, so it is completed with the germline J gene. The chain has TRBV30 and TRBJ1-4, with 8 bases that match TRBD1. Per germline, CDR1 GTSNPN and CDR2 SVGIG (reference sequence). The CDR3 length is 12 residues. The J segment lost 7 bases and the V segment lost 8 bases, leaving 6 bases of the junction unmatched. The CDR3: CAGQGGIEKLFF. The sequenced CDR3 bases are TGTGCCGGACAGGGTGGCATTGAAAAA.